The next 9 T cell receptor beta chains were all read from a single sample in a study of PD-L1 blockade in urothelial cancer. Clones were read by immunoSEQ multiplex PCR, and TCRdb kept only the in-frame ones, dropping some. The table shows roughly 62,000 clones, with more than 65% occurring only once. Sequenced here: PBMCs, sampled around atezolizumab (anti-PD-L1) treatment. Source of these receptors: a man between 70 and 80 years old with urothelial cancer.

The chain has TRBV4-1 and TRBJ2-7, with D maybe TRBD1 (6 bases). The V gene lost 3 bases and the J gene lost 6 bases, with 12 bases spanning the gap. CDR3 length: 13 amino acids. The germline CDR1 and CDR2 sequences are MGHRA and YSYEKL. The CDR3 DNA follows: TGCGCCAGCAGCCACGACAAGGGGGTCGAGCAGTACTTC. Translated: CASSHDKGVEQYF.

The J gene is TRBJ1-1, the V gene TRBV6-6, with D possibly TRBD1 on 6 matching bases. CDR1 and CDR2 (germline): MNHNY, SVGAGI (reference sequence). Trimming stripped 10 bases from V and 3 bases from J, with 18 bases between. The CDR3 runs to 14 residues. The CDR3 is CATTPGQRYTEAFF. CDR3 DNA: TGTGCCACCACTCCGGGACAACGTTACACTGAAGCTTTCTTT.

This clone was seen just once. The chain is built from TRBV4-2 and TRBJ2-5; a possible D gene is TRBD2 (5 bases). Germline V CDR1 and CDR2: LGHNA, YNFKEQ. The CDR3 consists of 13 residues. Trimming took off 4 bases at V and 5 bases at J, with 11 bases between the two ends. CDR3 loop: CASSPWAGETQYF. The CDR3 nucleotides read TGTGCCAGCAGCCCCTGGGCGGGTGAGACCCAGTACTTC.

V usage is TRBV2 and J usage is TRBJ2-3; TRBD2 agrees at 12 bases. This CDR3 spans 15 amino acids. Losses at the gene ends were 7 bases for V and 3 bases for J; bases not matched to a gene: 5. Germline CDR1 reads SNHLY; CDR2 reads FYNNEI. The CDR3 sequence: CASNIGLAGTDTQYF. Here the CDR3 DNA reads TGTGCCAGCAACATCGGACTAGCGGGAACAGATACGCAGTATTTT.

The chain combines TRBV28 with TRBJ1-2; 7 bases fit TRBD1. With 5 bases clipped from V and 4 bases from J, the junction kept 16 bases outside the gene matches. Germline V gives CDR1 MDHEN, CDR2 SYDVKM. CDR3 length: 17 amino acids. CDR3 sequence: CASSPTGRVRASYGYTF. CDR3 sequence (DNA): TGTGCCAGCAGTCCGACAGGGCGGGTCCGGGCTAGCTATGGCTACACCTTC.

CDR3 loop: CAIKLITTVNTEAFF. Here the CDR3 DNA reads TGTGCCATCAAGTTGATTACCACGGTGAACACTGAAGCTTTCTTT. The J gene is TRBJ1-1, the V gene TRBV2; the D is unclear. This CDR3 is built from 15 residues. The V gene lost 10 bases and the J gene lost 0 bases, with 18 bases spanning the gap. CDR1 and CDR2 from the germline V gene are SNHLY and FYNNEI.

The chain uses TRBV28 and TRBJ1-2; 8 nucleotides line up with TRBD1. Germline CDR1 MDHEN, CDR2 SYDVKM. Trimming removed 5 bases from V and 6 bases from J; junction bases left unmatched: 5. The CDR3 length is 13 residues. CDR3 bases: TGTGCCAGCAGTCCAAGGACAGGGCATGGCTACACCTTC. Translation gives CASSPRTGHGYTF.

V and J are TRBV18 and TRBJ2-1; TRBD2 aligns across 7 bases. The CDR3 runs 15 residues. V gave up 5 bases and J gave up 3 bases; unmatched junction bases: 7. Germline lookup yields CDR1 KGHSH and CDR2 LQKENI. The CDR3 protein is CASSSRLAGYNEQFF. For the CDR3, the DNA is TGTGCCAGCTCATCGCGACTAGCAGGCTACAATGAGCAGTTCTTC. The full variable domain, rest sourced from reference TRBV18 and TRBJ2-1, is NAGVMQNPRHLVRRRGQEARLRCSPMKGHSHVYWYRQLPEEGLKFMVYLQKENIIDESGMPKERFSAEFPKEGPSILRIQQVVRGDSAAYFCASSSRLAGYNEQFFGPGTRLTVL.

The rearrangement links TRBV11-2 to TRBJ2-5; no definite D call. From germline, CDR1 is SGHAT and CDR2 FQNNGV. The ends were cut back, 2 bases at V and 1 base at J, with 11 bases in the middle. The CDR3 has 15 residues. The CDR3: CASSLSVPGQETQYF. Here the CDR3 DNA reads TGTGCCAGCAGCTTAAGCGTACCCGGCCAAGAGACCCAGTACTTC.